This T cell receptor (beta chain) was documented in a study of cytomegalovirus exposure and HLA in healthy donors (dated by TCRdb to about 2017). Broadly, across the study: An earlier analysis of some 600 of the donors reported about 260 Gb of sequence data and 117 million unique TCR beta sequences obtained from approximately 180 million T cells. In the later analysis, no new phenotypic data were used to find candidate immune exposures; instead, reliance was placed on TCR beta sequences and their occurrence across donors. An early release that covered fewer than 800 HLA-typed donors contained about 300 gigabases of sequencing data and some 87 million unique TCR sequences. The number of typed donors differed by locus: about 620-630 for A, B, C, DRB1 and DQB1; 522 for DQA1; fewer than 610 for DPA1; and around 470 for DPB1. Four or five DR-DQ haplotypes were treated as single units for association and clustering because of strong linkage in the cohort. Besides the first cohort of some 670 subjects, a separate validation cohort made up of about 120 different subjects was used. Of the 300 to 500 genotyped donors, 75% to 85% were placed in the genetic ancestry cluster associated with self-reported Caucasian donors. Alongside the repertoire data, information on donor age, sex, ethnicity and CMV serostatus was compiled. Both class I and class II loci were covered by HLA typing, at four-digit resolution. The aim of the study was to test whether cataloging public T cell receptors could identify signatures of past pathogen exposure. To study patterns of TCR occurrence, a later analysis re-analyzed previously published TCR beta repertoires from around 670 donors and added high-resolution HLA genotyping. Every discovery cohort repertoire had been produced on one sequencing platform. An earlier analysis of about 600 of the donors used high-throughput TCR beta sequencing to judge whether each TCR beta V gene segment behaved as functional or pseudogenic. Genome-wide SNP genotypes for about 60% of the 666 donors were used in a later genetic analysis, which treated that subset as a discovery cohort. The T cell repertoires of roughly 660 subjects were profiled by immunosequencing and related to cytomegalovirus serostatus. On average, 235,054 unique TCR beta nucleotide sequences were sequenced per donor among more than 350 genotyped donors of the cohort, with around 19% of those sequences being non-productive. The study combined high-throughput TCR immunosequencing, statistical association of individual TCRs with disease status, and machine learning to predict cytomegalovirus infection status. General study outcomes and caveats: In a later analysis, the rate of TCR association differed among HLA loci, with DRB1 alleles having the most associated TCRs and HLA-C alleles having the fewest. An earlier analysis of several hundred of the donors showed that most TCR beta V segments appeared in productive rearrangements either about 87% or about 30% of the time, which broadly matched IMGT annotations. A later analysis reported that several top co-occurrence clusters appeared linked to parvovirus B19, influenza, CMV and Epstein-Barr virus. Correlated functional status among segregating V segments might reflect linkage disequilibrium, but an unknown experimental factor could not be ruled out. The authors suggested that the approach could potentially be extended to other disease states and immunological phenotypes. A further reported finding was that TCR beta sequences accurately predicted the HLA-A and HLA-B alleles for most subjects in the first cohort. The 87-base-pair reads could not distinguish some IMGT-functional V segments, including TRBV6-2 and TRBV6-3, so those segments were excluded. In a later genetic analysis, fewer N-insertions in productive TCRs were reported among donors in an Asian-associated ancestry cluster than the approximately 710-donor mean. Strong co-occurrence of HLA alleles, especially DR and DQ, made assigning TCR associations to individual alleles difficult. The only immune exposure information available for the cohort was CMV serostatus. The presence/absence analyses assumed that sequencing depth was roughly uniform across donors, and that assumption may not be true. A group of highly shared sequence variants was considered likely to be a technical artifact of the sequencing pipeline. A later analysis found that most CMV-associated TCR beta chains appeared HLA-restricted, with HLA associations seemingly driven largely by CMV exposure. While some public TCRs were present in many individuals, most TCR sequences turned up only very rarely across donors. The study listed around 160 TCR beta chains as associated with cytomegalovirus. V-gene and J-gene trimming of TCR beta chains was associated with a missense DCLRE1C variant in a later genetic analysis, and the association was replicated in an independent cohort. The classifier was reported to diagnose cytomegalovirus status with high specificity and sensitivity in both the original and validation cohorts. Three of the identified cytomegalovirus-associated TCR beta chains were confirmed in vitro to be specific for cytomegalovirus antigens. Because counts were too low, about 17 rarely observed V segments, including chromosome 9 orphons, were excluded from the earlier analysis of fewer than 650 of the donors. A later analysis associated about 17,000 TCR beta sequences with specific HLA alleles at a false discovery rate of 0.05. In a later analysis, HLA-associated TCR beta chains were found to be more clonally expanded and to have lower generation probabilities than equally common non-associated chains. Because HLA typing was missing for some donors at each locus, association tests included only the typed subset. In this cohort, only TCR beta chains were sequenced, and detectable features were limited by the absence of alpha or paired-chain data.

Taken from cysteine to phenylalanine, the CDR3 has 15 residues. Of the read, only the CDR3 DNA is kept; its 45 bases are in frame from base 1. Trimming at the junction amounts to 4 bases on V and 4 bases on J, and the germline ends lie 15 bases apart. CDR1 and CDR2, looked up from the germline V gene, are SGDLS and YYNGEE. The cohort was made up of about 610 healthy bone marrow donors. At the time of sampling, all cohort members were nominally healthy, though unrecorded immune exposures were likely present. The donor was CMV seronegative and belonged to the group of approximately 320 seronegative cohort members. A peripheral blood sample was provided by each donor, and peripheral blood mononuclear cells were used for TCR beta sequencing. Genomic DNA was extracted from the blood cell samples with the Qiagen DNeasy Blood Extraction Kit. Library preparation was by the immunoSEQ multiplex PCR assay. For the multiplex PCR, a mixture combining 60 forward primers for TCR Vbeta segments and 13 reverse primers for TCR Jbeta segments was used. The CDR3 region of rearranged TCR beta genes was amplified from genomic DNA with a multiplex PCR assay. The amplified TCR beta libraries were sequenced on the Illumina HiSeq System as 87-base-pair reads. In the source study's methods: Across the 670 or so repertoires, a later analysis counted roughly 77 million unique TCR beta chains, 9.5 million to 13 million of which were shared by at least two donors. Raw reads were error-corrected and collapsed into unique sequences by a nearest-neighbor algorithm in which closely related sequences were merged to remove PCR and sequencing errors. To assign V, D and J gene segments, CDR3 sequences were aligned to IMGT reference sequences. For a sequence to be retained, at least a six-nucleotide match to both a V gene segment and a J gene segment was required. Rearrangements were classified as productive when the CDR3 lacked stop codons and remained in frame with V and J, and all other rearrangements were classified as non-productive. CDR3 was defined by IMGT convention, running from the second conserved V-encoded cysteine to the conserved J-encoded phenylalanine. The earlier analysis of about 570 of the donors excluded any sequence lacking an unambiguous match to a single V gene segment. In an earlier analysis of some 590 of the donors, V segments were called functional above 56.7% productive rearrangements and were called segregating when the between-donor standard deviation exceeded 5%. A statistical classification framework was built for diagnosing cytomegalovirus status from the catalog of TCR beta chain sequences. V and J gene assignment, in a later analysis, came from comparing TCR nucleotide sequences with IMGT/GENE-DB human TR gene sequences. A later analysis assigned CDR3 sequences and most-parsimonious VDJ recombination scenarios with the TCRdist pipeline. In a later analysis, each TCR beta chain was defined by its CDR3 amino acid sequence together with its V-gene family, and reads without a unique V-gene family were excluded. To address suspected cross-contamination and a sequencing artifact, a later analysis removed 450 to 700 highly shared, low-generation-probability nucleotide sequences. A later analysis calculated a clonal expansion index for each public chain from normalized within-repertoire ranks of inferred template counts. In a later analysis, generation probabilities were computed using a VDJ recombination model fitted to out-of-frame rearrangements, and the results were checked against IGoR. A later analysis scored TCR-TCR, TCR-HLA and TCR-CMV co-occurrence with hypergeometric tests, applying a repertoire-size bias correction to TCR pairs. False discovery rates were estimated in a later analysis by permuting HLA or CMV assignments 20 times. A later analysis grouped co-occurring TCRs with DBSCAN, adding TCRdist sequence similarity when clustering within HLA-allele-positive subsets. For co-occurrence clustering, repertoires with fewer than 30,000 or more than 120,000 public chains were excluded, along with four to six repertoires with anomalous nucleotide sharing. TCRdb carries this immuneACCESS record with in-frame sequences only. Its versions omit some clonotypes, under half of them owing to an unresolved V gene in the studies checked, with the rest unexplained. V and J calls and clone size are those listed in that table; D and trimming were worked out from the DNA. The table for this sample records 140,000 or so clones. About 0.96% of the sample rests with the top ten.

Of note for this clone: No antigen is known for it.

Sequences were obtained from PBMCs. The chain is made from TRBV9 and TRBJ1-3; too little of a D gene remains to name it. This TCR derives from a male donor in good health and CMV-seronegative. Here is the DNA: TGTGCCAGCAGCCCTCTCTCTTTCGGGGGAAACACCATATATTTT. It is translated as CASSPLSFGGNTIYF.